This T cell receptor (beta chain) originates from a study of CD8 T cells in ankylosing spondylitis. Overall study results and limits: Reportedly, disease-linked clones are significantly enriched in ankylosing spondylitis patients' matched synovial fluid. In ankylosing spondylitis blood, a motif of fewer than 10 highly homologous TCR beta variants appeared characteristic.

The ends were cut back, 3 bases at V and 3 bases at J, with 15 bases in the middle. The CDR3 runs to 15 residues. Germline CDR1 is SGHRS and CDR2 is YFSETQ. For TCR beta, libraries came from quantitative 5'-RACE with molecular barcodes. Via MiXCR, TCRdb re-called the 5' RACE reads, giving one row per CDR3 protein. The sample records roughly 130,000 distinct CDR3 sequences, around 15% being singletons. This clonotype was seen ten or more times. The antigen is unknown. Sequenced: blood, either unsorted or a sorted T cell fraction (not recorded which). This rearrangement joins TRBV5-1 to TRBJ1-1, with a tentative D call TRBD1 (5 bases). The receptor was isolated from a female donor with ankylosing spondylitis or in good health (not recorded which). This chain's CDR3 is CASSSNGRGDTEAFF. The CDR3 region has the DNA TGCGCCAGCAGCTCAAACGGACGGGGGGACACTGAAGCTTTCTTT.